The entry that follows covers one T cell receptor beta chain sequence. This sample was included in a study of blood T cell repertoires in COVID-19. This study enrolled people aged about 18 to 100 from under 25 US geographic areas. Authors' analysis steps: Reference gene primer amplification yielded estimated nucleated cell counts. The data were produced by immunoSEQ multiplex PCR, yet TCRdb's version contains in-frame clones alone and is incomplete. V and J calls and clone size are as listed in that table; D and trimming were resolved from the DNA. The sample yields 200,000 to 300,000 clones, roughly 86% seen once. The CDR3 totals 14 residues. Germline V gene data show CDR1 as MNHEY and CDR2 as SMNVEV (reference sequence). V was pared by 2 bases and J by 4 bases, with 2 bases of the junction left unmatched.

This receptor was obtained from a woman aged 25-40 years with acute COVID-19. This sequence joins TRBV27 and TRBJ1-1; 9 bases agree with TRBD1. The material sequenced was PBMCs or T cells enriched from blood (not recorded which). CDR3 bases: TGTGCCAGCAGTTTAGGACAGGGGAGCACTGAAGCTTTCTTT. It codes for CASSLGQGSTEAFF.